This record concerns one T cell receptor beta chain sequence. This sample stems from a study of blood T cell repertoires in COVID-19. Study in general: T cells, B-cell-depleted T cells, or PBMCs provided the cDNA or gDNA that served as material.

This table comes from immunoSEQ multiplex PCR, and its TCRdb copy is limited to in-frame clones, with some not included. The data contain 130,000 to 150,000 clones, over 70% of them singletons. The CDR3 contains 16 residues. After removal of 1 base from V and 0 bases from J, the junction contained 6 bases not matched to a gene. CDR1 is SQVTM, CDR2 ANQGSEA, per germline. The sequence was collected from a man aged 50 or older with active or convalescent COVID-19. Sequenced sample: peripheral blood. The V gene is TRBV29-1, the J gene TRBJ2-3; 8 bases are a match to TRBD2. CDR3 protein: CSVEGPSGRSTDTQYF. The CDR3 DNA follows: TGCAGCGTTGAAGGTCCCAGCGGGAGAAGCACAGATACGCAGTATTTT.